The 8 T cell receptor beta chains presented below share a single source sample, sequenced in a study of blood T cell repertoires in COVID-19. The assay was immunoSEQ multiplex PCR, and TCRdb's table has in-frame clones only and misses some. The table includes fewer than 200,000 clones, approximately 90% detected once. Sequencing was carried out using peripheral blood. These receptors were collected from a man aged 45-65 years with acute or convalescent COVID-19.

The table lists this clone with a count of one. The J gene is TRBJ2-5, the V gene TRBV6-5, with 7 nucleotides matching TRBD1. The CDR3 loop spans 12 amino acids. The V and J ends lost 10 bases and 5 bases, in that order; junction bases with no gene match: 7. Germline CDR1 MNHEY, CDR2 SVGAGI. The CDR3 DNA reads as TGTGCCATACAGGGGATGGGGGAGACCCAGTACTTC. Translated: CAIQGMGETQYF.

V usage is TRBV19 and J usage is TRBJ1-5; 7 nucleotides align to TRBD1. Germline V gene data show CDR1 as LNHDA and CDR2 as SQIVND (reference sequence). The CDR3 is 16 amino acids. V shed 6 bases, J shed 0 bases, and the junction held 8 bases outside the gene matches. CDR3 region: CASSYFRDSSNQPQHF. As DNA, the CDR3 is TGTGCCAGTAGCTACTTCCGGGACAGTAGCAATCAGCCCCAGCATTTT.

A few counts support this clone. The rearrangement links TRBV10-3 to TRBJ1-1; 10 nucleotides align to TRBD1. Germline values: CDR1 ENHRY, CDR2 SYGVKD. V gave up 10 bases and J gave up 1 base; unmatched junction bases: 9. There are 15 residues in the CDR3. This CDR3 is CASRQGADSNTEAFF. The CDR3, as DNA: TGTGCCAGCAGACAGGGGGCCGATTCGAACACTGAAGCTTTCTTT.

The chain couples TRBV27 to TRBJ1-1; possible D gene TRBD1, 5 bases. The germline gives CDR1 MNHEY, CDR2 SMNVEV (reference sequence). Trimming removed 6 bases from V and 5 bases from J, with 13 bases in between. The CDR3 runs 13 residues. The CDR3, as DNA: TGTGCCAGCAGCCTCCAGGGTAGGACTGAAGCTTTCTTT. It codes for CASSLQGRTEAFF.

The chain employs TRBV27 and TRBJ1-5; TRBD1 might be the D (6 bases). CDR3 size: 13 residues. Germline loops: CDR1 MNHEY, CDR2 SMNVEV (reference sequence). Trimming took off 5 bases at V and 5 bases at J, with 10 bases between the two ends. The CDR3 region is CASSRTVDQPQHF. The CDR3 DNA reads TGTGCCAGCAGTCGGACAGTTGATCAGCCCCAGCATTTT.

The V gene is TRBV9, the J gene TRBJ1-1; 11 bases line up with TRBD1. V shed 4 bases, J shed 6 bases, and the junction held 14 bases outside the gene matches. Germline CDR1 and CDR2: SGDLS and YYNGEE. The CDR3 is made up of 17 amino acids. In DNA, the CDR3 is TGTGCCAGCAGCCCCCGGACAGGGGGCCTCCCCCTGGCTGAAGCTTTCTTT. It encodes CASSPRTGGLPLAEAFF. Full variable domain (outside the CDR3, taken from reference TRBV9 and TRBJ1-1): DSGVTQTPKHLITATGQRVTLRCSPRSGDLSVYWYQQSLDQGLQFLIQYYNGEERAKGNILERFSAQQFPDLHSELNLSSLELGDSALYFCASSPRTGGLPLAEAFFGQGTRLTVV.

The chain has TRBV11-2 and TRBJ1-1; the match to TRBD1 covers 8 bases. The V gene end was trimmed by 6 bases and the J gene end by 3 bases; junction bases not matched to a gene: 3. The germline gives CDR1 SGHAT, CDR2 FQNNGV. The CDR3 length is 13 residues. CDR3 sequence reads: CASRLDRDTEAFF. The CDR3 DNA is TGTGCCAGCAGACTGGACAGGGACACTGAAGCTTTCTTT.

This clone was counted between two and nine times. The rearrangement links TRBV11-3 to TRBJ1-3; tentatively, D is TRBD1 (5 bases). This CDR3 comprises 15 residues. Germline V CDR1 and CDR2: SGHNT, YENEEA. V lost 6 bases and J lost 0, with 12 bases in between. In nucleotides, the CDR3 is TGTGCCAGCAGTCCTACAGGAGCCTCTGGAAACACCATATATTTT. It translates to CASSPTGASGNTIYF.